Below are 20 T cell receptor beta chains sequenced from a single sample in a study of blood T cell repertoires in COVID-19. Only in-frame clones appear in the TCRdb table, and some are missing; sequencing was by immunoSEQ multiplex PCR. The sample has approximately 310,000 clones; roughly 85% are singletons. The sequenced material came from PBMCs or T cells enriched from blood (not recorded which). The receptors were sampled from a woman aged 25-40 years who had been exposed to COVID-19.

In the case of this clone: At the DNA level, this CDR3 is encoded by other sequences in the same sample as well. CDR3 coding DNA: TGTGCCAGCTCCCAGGGGAACTATGGCTACACCTTC. Translating it yields CASSQGNYGYTF. V and J are TRBV25-1 and TRBJ1-2; maybe TRBD1 (6 bases). This CDR3 has 12 residues. Trimming stripped 8 bases from V and 2 bases from J, with 9 bases between. The germline V gene has CDR1 MGHDK and CDR2 SYGVNS.

This chain's CDR3 is CASSLLGTSYEQYF. CDR3 bases: TGTGCCAGCAGTTTACTGGGGACTAGCTACGAGCAGTACTTC. This rearrangement joins TRBV27 to TRBJ2-7, with 8 bases lining up with TRBD2. The germline V gene encodes CDR1 MNHEY and CDR2 SMNVEV (reference sequence). Trimming at V came to 2 bases and at J to 3 bases, leaving 3 bases not matched to a gene. The CDR3 sequence is 14 residues long.

The chain uses TRBV6-5 and TRBJ1-4; perhaps TRBD1 as D (5 bases). Between the trimmed V and J ends, which lost 10 bases and 6 bases, there was a span of 18 bases. Germline V lookup: CDR1 MNHEY, CDR2 SVGAGI. This CDR3 has 14 residues. The CDR3, as DNA: TGTGCCACCGGCCTGCAGGGAAGTCATGAAAAACTGTTTTTT. Amino acids: CATGLQGSHEKLFF.

The V and J genes are TRBV2 and TRBJ1-3, with no clear D. CDR3 length: 13 amino acids. Trimming took off 4 bases at V and 2 bases at J, with 6 bases between the two ends. From germline, CDR1 is SNHLY and CDR2 FYNNEI. CDR3 region: CASSVRTGNTIYF. In nucleotides, the CDR3 is TGTGCCAGCAGTGTCAGGACTGGAAACACCATATATTTT. The whole variable domain, remainder taken from reference TRBV2 and TRBJ1-3, is EPEVTQTPSHQVTQMGQEVILRCVPISNHLYFYWYRQILGQKVEFLVSFYNNEISEKSEIFDDQFSVERPDGSNFTLKIRSTKLEDSAMYFCASSVRTGNTIYFGEGSWLTVV.

The chain uses TRBV6-2 or TRBV6-3 and TRBJ2-5, with 8 bases identical to TRBD2. This CDR3 region has 17 residues. Looked up from germline, CDR1 is MNHEY and CDR2 is SVGEGT. Germline trimming cut 0 bases from V and 4 bases from J; bases unmatched to any gene: 10. The CDR3 region is CASSYSPGAGEGETQYF. In DNA form, the CDR3 reads TGTGCCAGCAGTTACTCTCCGGGAGCGGGAGAGGGAGAGACCCAGTACTTC.

The chain joins TRBV3-1 (or the pseudogene TRBV3-2) to TRBJ1-6; 9 bases line up with TRBD1. There are 15 residues in the CDR3. Trimming cost V 1 base and J 10 bases; bases outside gene matches: 5. CDR1 and CDR2 (germline): LGHDT, YNNKEL (reference sequence). The CDR3 DNA follows: TGTGCCAGCAGCCAAGTACCGGGACAGGGATCACCCCTCCACTTT. Its protein product is CASSQVPGQGSPLHF.

V usage is TRBV28 and J usage is TRBJ2-3, with D perhaps matching TRBD2 (6 bases). V dropped 5 bases and J dropped 4 bases, with 10 bases sitting between them. The CDR3 has 13 residues. Germline values: CDR1 MDHEN, CDR2 SYDVKM. The CDR3 DNA sequence: TGTGCCAGCAGTATAACTAGCCCAGATACGCAGTATTTT. Protein: CASSITSPDTQYF.

This clone was observed once. This specimen includes other DNA sequences encoding the same CDR3. The chain couples TRBV29-1 to TRBJ1-5; 10 bases fit TRBD1. The CDR3 totals 14 residues. Germline lookup yields CDR1 SQVTM and CDR2 ANQGSEA. The ends lost 6 bases at V and 2 bases at J; junction bases unmatched: 4. CDR3 loop: CSVGTGEGNQPQHF. DNA for the CDR3: TGCAGCGTAGGGACAGGGGAGGGCAATCAGCCCCAGCATTTT.

The rearrangement joins TRBV15 to TRBJ1-2; D is unclear. Trimming shortened V by 0 bases and J by 4 bases, and 3 bases separated the two germline ends. The CDR3 runs 12 residues. Germline V gene lookup returns CDR1 LNHNV and CDR2 YYDKDF (reference sequence). CDR3 in amino acids: CATSRDRYGYTF. The CDR3 DNA reads TGTGCCACCAGCAGAGATCGCTATGGCTACACCTTC.

This chain connects TRBV3-1 (or the pseudogene TRBV3-2) to TRBJ2-5, with 9 bases that match TRBD2. The germline V gene encodes CDR1 LGHDT and CDR2 YNNKEL (reference sequence). CDR3 length: 17 amino acids. Unmatched junction bases numbered 7, after V lost 0 bases and J lost 2 bases. CDR3 in amino acids: CASSQDLASGGQETQYF. CDR3 nucleotides: TGTGCCAGCAGCCAAGATCTTGCCAGCGGGGGGCAAGAGACCCAGTACTTC.

The chain has TRBV24-1 and TRBJ1-4, with 7 positions matching TRBD1. Germline loops: CDR1 KGHDR, CDR2 SFDVKD. With V trimmed by 4 bases and J by 7 bases, 8 bases remained unmatched. The CDR3 sequence is 15 residues long. The CDR3 DNA follows: TGTGCCACCAGTGACGGTACAGGGGTCTCTGAAAAACTGTTTTTT. Translation: CATSDGTGVSEKLFF.

The genes are TRBV29-1 and TRBJ2-5; D gene ambiguous. Germline V gives CDR1 SQVTM, CDR2 ANQGSEA. Trimming stripped 6 bases from V and 0 bases from J, with 8 bases between. This CDR3 has 12 amino acids. The CDR3 loop reads CSVLAHQETQYF. CDR3 nucleotide sequence: TGCAGCGTACTCGCCCACCAAGAGACCCAGTACTTC.

The chain uses TRBV5-1 and TRBJ2-1, with D tentatively TRBD2 (6 bases). CDR3 length: 14 amino acids. V was shortened by 3 bases and J by 5 bases, with 12 bases between the two germline ends. Germline V gene sequence: CDR1 SGHRS, CDR2 YFSETQ. CDR3 nucleotides: TGCGCCAGCAGCTATCGCGGGACTGACAATGAGCAGTTCTTC. Its protein product is CASSYRGTDNEQFF.

The chain uses TRBV7-2 and TRBJ2-3; 7 bases agree with TRBD2. Germline loops: CDR1 SGHTA, CDR2 FQGNSA. CDR3 length: 15 amino acids. V lost 1 base to trimming and J lost 3 bases; unmatched junction nucleotides: 4. The CDR3 region has the DNA TGTGCCAGCAGCTTAGTTGCGCGGGGGACAGATACGCAGTATTTT. It specifies CASSLVARGTDTQYF.

V is TRBV4-2 and J is TRBJ2-5; 9 positions match TRBD2. The CDR3 runs 16 residues. Germline V CDR1 and CDR2: LGHNA, YNFKEQ. The V segment lost 1 base and the J segment 4 bases; nucleotides outside the gene matches: 7. The CDR3 coding sequence is TGTGCCAGCAGCCAAGCGGGAAATAGCGGGGGAGAGACCCAGTACTTC. This codes for CASSQAGNSGGETQYF.

The CDR3 nucleotides are TGTGCCAGCAGCTTGGGTCAGGTGAACACTGAAGCTTTCTTT. Translated, it gives CASSLGQVNTEAFF. This chain joins TRBV5-4 and TRBJ1-1; D not resolved. Germline CDR1 is SGHNT and CDR2 is YYREEE (reference sequence). The CDR3 is 14 amino acids. Trimming removed 0 bases from V and 0 bases from J, with 6 bases in between.

This chain links TRBV6-1 with TRBJ2-1; 14 bases line up with TRBD2. V lost 4 bases and J lost 6; bases outside the gene matches: 5. This CDR3 comprises 16 residues. Germline CDR1 and CDR2: MNHNS and SASEGT. CDR3 in DNA: TGTGCCAGCAGTGGAGGGACTAGCGGGAGTTTCAATGAGCAGTTCTTC. Encoded protein: CASSGGTSGSFNEQFF.

V gene TRBV30 combines with J gene TRBJ1-1; D call uncertain. This CDR3 is built from 10 residues. Germline values: CDR1 GTSNPN, CDR2 SVGIG (reference sequence). The V gene lost 6 bases and the J gene lost 10 bases, with 12 bases spanning the gap. CDR3 bases: TGTGCCTGCCGGGGATTTGGAGCTTTCTTT. Protein product: CACRGFGAFF.

CDR3 coding DNA: TGTGCCAGCAGTTTAGGGGGCGTCGGATGGTATGGCTACACCTTC. Protein sequence: CASSLGGVGWYGYTF. The chain links TRBV28 to TRBJ1-2; maybe TRBD1 (6 bases). CDR3 length equals 15 residues. CDR1 MDHEN and CDR2 SYDVKM come from the germline V gene. Trimming pared 2 bases from V and 5 bases from J, leaving 15 bases between.

The chain combines TRBV7-9 with TRBJ1-1; D is ambiguous. This CDR3 contains 13 residues. The germline V and J ends were trimmed by 8 bases and 5 bases, with 15 bases remaining between them. Germline values: CDR1 SEHNR, CDR2 FQNEAQ (reference sequence). The CDR3 DNA reads as TGTGCCAGCTCGGGGTGGCCGGAGACTGAAGCTTTCTTT. Encoded protein: CASSGWPETEAFF. Variable domain in full (rest from reference TRBV7-9 and TRBJ1-1): DTGVSQNPRHKITKRGQNVTFRCDPISEHNRLYWYRQTLGQGPEFLTYFQNEAQLEKSRLLSDRFSAERPKGSFSTLEIQRTEQGDSAMYLCASSGWPETEAFFGQGTRLTVV.